The 27 T cell receptor beta chains reported below all come from one sample, sequenced in a study of patients and donors after allogeneic stem cell transplantation (dated by TCRdb to between 2020 and 2021). Libraries were built with RT-PCR. TCRdb shows the sequencer as NextSeq 550. TCRdb trimmed public reads at Q25 via fastp, called clones via MiXCR and kept in-frame beta chains. Each entry is one CDR3 protein sequence, shown with its most common DNA and genes. This sample gives hundreds of thousands of distinct CDR3 sequences in total; 14% of them show up just once. Around 10% of the sample is held by the ten biggest clonotypes. The sequencing sample was made of blood, either unsorted or a sorted T cell fraction (not recorded which). All receptors derive from a human donor who was either an allogeneic HSCT recipient or a stem cell or donor lymphocyte infusion donor (not recorded which). It is not recorded whose cells these are; they may come from a transplant donor.

About this clonotype: Possible read error: a much larger clone is one base away. CDR3 loop: CASSLAVDQPQHF. CDR3 nucleotides: TGTGCCAGCAGCCTGGCAGTAGATCAGCCCCAGCATTTT. The chain uses TRBV6-6 and TRBJ1-5, with no clear D. Trimming removed 6 bases from V and 5 bases from J, with 11 bases in between. The CDR3 extends over 13 amino acids. Germline lookup yields CDR1 MNHNY and CDR2 SVGAGI (reference sequence).

The chain links TRBV20-1 to TRBJ1-1, with 7 bases identical to TRBD1. The CDR3 runs 16 residues. Germline V gives CDR1 DFQATT, CDR2 SNEGSKA (reference sequence). V shed 1 base, J shed 5 bases, and the junction held 13 bases outside the gene matches. CDR3 sequence reads: CSARGLGEGANTEAFF. CDR3 sequence (DNA): TGCAGTGCTAGAGGCTTAGGCGAGGGGGCTAATACTGAAGCTTTCTTT.

In this sample, this clonotype turned up many times. The CDR3 loop is CASSSGYSPLHF. In nucleotides, the CDR3 is TGTGCCAGCAGTTCGGGTTATTCACCCCTCCACTTT. The chain carries TRBV12-3 or TRBV12-4 and TRBJ1-6, with unresolved D. The CDR3 is 12 amino acids. The germline V and J ends were trimmed by 4 bases and 8 bases, with 6 bases remaining between them.

This clonotype occurred a few times. CDR3 sequence reads: CASSLGTDREGKLFF. In nucleotides, the CDR3 is TGTGCCAGCAGCTTGGGAACGGACAGGGAGGGAAAACTGTTTTTT. V usage is TRBV5-8 and J usage is TRBJ1-4; TRBD1 agrees at 8 bases. V trimming: 0 bases; J trimming: 10 bases; junction bases outside the gene matches: 8. This CDR3 has 15 residues. Germline lookup yields CDR1 SGHTS and CDR2 YDEGEE.

This clonotype has a count of ten or more. CDR3 loop: CASSPLAFGLAGELFF. Written as DNA, the CDR3 is TGTGCCAGCAGCCCATTGGCTTTCGGGCTGGCCGGGGAGCTGTTTTTT. The chain employs TRBV7-8 and TRBJ2-2; D is unresolved. V was pared by 5 bases and J by 6 bases, with 19 bases between. The CDR3 sequence is 16 residues long. Germline values: CDR1 SGHVS, CDR2 FQNEAQ.

The table lists this clonotype with a few counts. The chain recombines TRBV11-2 with TRBJ2-7; 10 bases are a match to TRBD2. The V gene end was trimmed by 0 bases and the J gene end by 7 bases; junction bases not matched to a gene: 18. The CDR3 contains 19 residues. Germline V gene lookup returns CDR1 SGHAT and CDR2 FQNNGV. DNA for the CDR3: TGTGCCAGCAGCTTAGATCGGTGGCTAGCGGGAGACGCGCGTCAAGAGCAGTACTTC. This gives the protein CASSLDRWLAGDARQEQYF.

This clonotype has more than one count but fewer than ten. The V and J genes are TRBV20-1 and TRBJ2-1, with 9 bases matching TRBD2. With 4 bases clipped from V and 8 bases from J, the junction kept 9 bases outside the gene matches. Germline CDR1 is DFQATT and CDR2 is SNEGSKA (reference sequence). CDR3 length: 14 amino acids. CDR3 residues: CSATPGLARDEQFF. The CDR3 coding sequence is TGCAGTGCTACTCCGGGACTAGCTAGGGATGAGCAGTTCTTC.

This clonotype was counted a few times. J is TRBJ1-1 and V is TRBV6-1; 7 nucleotides line up with TRBD1. CDR1 is MNHNS, CDR2 SASEGT, per germline. Trimming cost V 9 bases and J 1 base; bases outside gene matches: 5. The CDR3 is 13 amino acids. The CDR3 spells CASPGQPNTEAFF. CDR3 DNA sequence: TGTGCCAGTCCGGGACAGCCGAACACTGAAGCTTTCTTT.

There are a few counts of this clonotype. V and J are TRBV5-5 and TRBJ2-5; the D gene is possibly TRBD2 (6 bases). V lost 1 base, J lost 2 bases, and 12 bases lay in between. CDR1 is SGHKS and CDR2 is YYEKEE in the germline V gene (reference sequence). The CDR3 consists of 15 residues. The CDR3 nucleotides read TGTGCCAGCAGCTTGCTCGGGGGTCCGCAAGAGACCCAGTACTTC. This codes for CASSLLGGPQETQYF.

This clonotype was detected only a few times. This rearrangement joins TRBV12-3 or TRBV12-4 to TRBJ1-2; D perhaps matches TRBD1 (5 bases). Deletions cut 6 bases from V and 3 bases from J, with 11 bases between. The CDR3 covers 13 residues. CDR3 nucleotide sequence: TGTGCCAGCAGCAAGACAGTGGACTATGGCTACACCTTC. Amino acid sequence: CASSKTVDYGYTF.

This clonotype was counted a few times. V gene TRBV24-1 combines with J gene TRBJ2-7; 9 bases are shared with TRBD1. Germline loops: CDR1 KGHDR, CDR2 SFDVKD. The length of the CDR3 is 15 residues. J was trimmed by 5 bases and V by 3 bases; bases with no gene match: 7. The CDR3 region is CATSDPGTGKHEQYF. CDR3 DNA: TGTGCCACCAGTGATCCCGGGACAGGGAAGCACGAGCAGTACTTC.

This clonotype has at least ten counts. J is TRBJ1-2 and V is TRBV7-9, with D uncertain. CDR1 is SEHNR and CDR2 is FQNEAQ in the germline V gene (reference sequence). V lost 1 base, J lost 6 bases, and 15 bases lay in between. This CDR3 is 15 amino acids long. The CDR3 DNA reads TGTGCCAGCAGCTTAGTAACCCGACGGGCGGATGGCTACACCTTC. Encoded protein: CASSLVTRRADGYTF.

The chain has TRBV6-2 or TRBV6-3 and TRBJ2-3; D possibly matches TRBD1 or TRBD2 (5 bases each). There are 16 residues in the CDR3. V lost 5 bases to trimming and J lost 1 base, with 16 bases between them. Germline loops: CDR1 MNHEY, CDR2 SVGEGT. This chain's CDR3 is CASSPQGPFGTDTQYF. CDR3 sequence (DNA): TGTGCCAGCAGTCCCCAGGGACCTTTTGGCACAGATACGCAGTATTTT.

In its sample, this clonotype was seen many times. The chain recombines TRBV29-1 with TRBJ1-1, with D perhaps matching TRBD1 (6 bases). Germline values: CDR1 SQVTM, CDR2 ANQGSEA. The CDR3 is 11 residues long. The ends were cut back, 5 bases at V and 5 bases at J, with 9 bases in the middle. The CDR3: CSVSGTTEAFF. The CDR3 bases are TGCAGCGTTTCCGGGACAACTGAAGCTTTCTTT.

The chain joins TRBV7-2 to TRBJ2-4; the D gene is possibly TRBD2 (6 bases). The CDR3 has 14 amino acids. Trimming removed 2 bases at V and 5 bases at J, with 10 bases between. The V gene's germline CDR1 is SGHTA and CDR2 FQGNSA. The CDR3 sequence is CASSLSIAENIQYF. The CDR3 bases are TGTGCCAGCAGCTTATCAATAGCGGAAAACATTCAGTACTTC.

In its sample, this clonotype was seen a few times. CDR3 amino acids: CASSRLRGNTEAFF. The CDR3 DNA reads TGTGCCAGCAGCCGGCTACGGGGGAACACTGAAGCTTTCTTT. V is TRBV7-9 and J is TRBJ1-1; no firm D call. Germline CDR1 and CDR2: SEHNR and FQNEAQ (reference sequence). This CDR3 is 14 amino acids long. V was pared by 5 bases and J by 1 base, with 11 bases between.

This clonotype was detected a few times. The chain is built from TRBV12-3 or TRBV12-4 and TRBJ1-1; the match to TRBD1 covers 8 bases. V lost 6 bases and J lost 4; bases outside the gene matches: 7. The CDR3 length is 14 residues. CDR3 sequence (DNA): TGTGCCAGCAGGTCATCCGACAGGGGCACTGAAGCTTTCTTT. As protein: CASRSSDRGTEAFF.

V is TRBV3-1 and J is TRBJ2-7, with 11 bases aligning to TRBD2. Germline V gene data show CDR1 as LGHDT and CDR2 as YNNKEL (reference sequence). Trimming at V came to 4 bases and at J to 1 base, leaving 3 bases not matched to a gene. The length of the CDR3 is 15 residues. The CDR3 loop reads CASSLWTSGSYEQYF. The CDR3 DNA sequence: TGTGCCAGCAGCCTTTGGACTAGCGGGTCCTACGAGCAGTACTTC.

V usage is TRBV27 and J usage is TRBJ1-2; 9 bases match TRBD1. V shed 5 bases, J shed 4 bases, and the junction held 5 bases outside the gene matches. The CDR3 extends over 14 amino acids. Per the germline V gene, CDR1 is MNHEY and CDR2 is SMNVEV (reference sequence). This CDR3 is CASSHRGRGYGYTF. The CDR3 region has the DNA TGTGCCAGCAGTCACAGGGGGCGGGGCTATGGCTACACCTTC.

The chain recombines TRBV27 with TRBJ1-6; D remains unclear. Per the germline V gene, CDR1 is MNHEY and CDR2 is SMNVEV (reference sequence). The V end was cut by 8 bases, the J end by 7 bases, with 9 bases between. This CDR3 has 12 amino acids. CDR3 region: CASGQRNSPLHF. CDR3 in DNA: TGTGCCAGCGGTCAGAGGAATTCACCCCTCCACTTT.

This clonotype was detected a few times. The V call is TRBV20-1, the J call TRBJ1-2; 9 nucleotides agree with TRBD1. This CDR3 is built from 13 residues. V dropped 1 base and J dropped 9; count of bases not matched to a gene: 6. Germline V gene data show CDR1 as DFQATT and CDR2 as SNEGSKA (reference sequence). CDR3 nucleotides: TGCAGTGCTAGAGGACAGGGGGACTTTAGCTACACCTTC. This encodes CSARGQGDFSYTF.

Ten or more counts support this clonotype. The V gene is TRBV7-2, the J gene TRBJ1-5, with D perhaps matching TRBD1 (5 bases). Per the germline V gene, CDR1 is SGHTA and CDR2 is FQGNSA. V shed 5 bases and J shed 3 bases, with 14 bases lying between them. The CDR3 totals 15 residues. The CDR3 reads CASSPVLTVNQPQHF. CDR3 DNA: TGTGCCAGCAGCCCCGTTTTGACAGTCAATCAGCCCCAGCATTTT.

The J gene is TRBJ1-6, the V gene TRBV6-4; D is ambiguous. V was pared by 3 bases and J by 10 bases, with 13 bases between. Looked up from germline, CDR1 is MRHNA and CDR2 is SNTAGT. This CDR3 is 14 amino acids long. The CDR3 nucleotides are TGTGCCAGCAGTGAATTTAAGGGAATCTCACCCCTCCACTTT. This gives the protein CASSEFKGISPLHF.

This clonotype was recorded at least ten times. This chain uses TRBV20-1 with TRBJ1-5; tentative D call: TRBD1 (6 bases). CDR3 length: 12 residues. V was clipped by 6 bases and J by 4 bases, with 10 bases between them. CDR1 and CDR2 (germline): DFQATT, SNEGSKA (reference sequence). The CDR3 spells CSAEGGNQPQHF. The CDR3 DNA reads TGCAGTGCGGAAGGGGGGAATCAGCCCCAGCATTTT.

This clonotype was detected a few times. The genes are TRBV4-1 and TRBJ2-3; no firm D call. CDR3 length equals 14 residues. V was pared by 11 bases and J by 1 base, with 16 bases between. CDR1 MGHRA and CDR2 YSYEKL come from the germline V gene. The CDR3 sequence: CAASGEFRTDTQYF. CDR3 nucleotide sequence: TGCGCCGCCTCAGGCGAATTTCGCACAGATACGCAGTATTTT.

This clonotype was recorded at least ten times. V gene TRBV20-1 combines with J gene TRBJ2-5; D remains ambiguous. The germline V gene encodes CDR1 DFQATT and CDR2 SNEGSKA (reference sequence). The V end lost 6 bases, the J end lost 7 bases, and 18 bases lay between the germline ends. The CDR3 contains 13 residues. The CDR3 protein is CSARRRPEGTQYF. Here the CDR3 DNA reads TGCAGTGCCCGTCGACGGCCGGAAGGGACCCAGTACTTC.

Ten or more counts support this clonotype. The chain recombines TRBV12-3 or TRBV12-4 with TRBJ1-5; 12 nucleotides align to TRBD1. V lost 5 bases to trimming and J lost 6 bases; unmatched junction nucleotides: 8. The CDR3 is made up of 16 amino acids. CDR3 region: CASSPSGTGGVQPQHF. CDR3 nucleotides: TGTGCCAGCAGTCCTTCCGGGACAGGGGGCGTTCAGCCCCAGCATTTT.